This T cell receptor (beta chain) was found in a study of shared clonotypes between healthy human individuals. General study points: Sequencing depth was a factor that was expected to affect clonotype sharing among donors. A small donor pool kept down the genetic and exposure-history diversity that was represented. Naive CD4 clonotypes overlapped across several donors at about 5.2%.

Assay used: immunoSEQ multiplex PCR; TCRdb lists only in-frame clones, some missing. Of 500,000 to 550,000 clones detected, roughly 95% appear once; the ten largest clones hold about 0.067%. On this clone itself: Its antigen is as yet unknown.

The source of this sequence is a woman aged 25 to 39 in good health. The sequencing input was naive CD4+ T cells sorted from blood. Subset defined: CD45RA+ positively selected.

The CDR3 DNA reads TGTGCCAGCAGGCCCTGGGGCCGGCTATACAATGAGCAGTTCTTC. Amino acid sequence: CASRPWGRLYNEQFF. V gene TRBV6-6 combines with J gene TRBJ2-1; weak D call: TRBD1 (5 bases). Per the germline V gene, CDR1 is MNHNY and CDR2 is SVGAGI (reference sequence). Trimming left V 6 bases short and J 4 bases short, with 16 bases between. The CDR3 is made up of 15 amino acids.